This T cell receptor beta chain was documented in a study of shared clonotypes between healthy human individuals. A word on this clone: Its antigen is unknown.

Here immunoSEQ multiplex PCR was the method, and the copy in TCRdb shows in-frame clones only, minus some. The top ten hold 0.32% of the sample, which has 400,000 or so clones, approximately 97% seen once. Study-wide results and caveats: Sampling included only blood; tissue repertoires likely differ.

CDR3 length: 15 amino acids. Germline V lookup: CDR1 MNHEY, CDR2 SMNVEV (reference sequence). Trimming cost V 5 bases and J 6 bases, with 17 bases left between them. Material for sequencing was memory CD8+ T cells sorted from blood. Indicated subset: CD45RO+ cells pooled with CCR7-negative TemRA cells. This chain connects TRBV27 to TRBJ1-5; TRBD1 might be the D (6 bases). This receptor was obtained from a man aged 30-40 years in good health. The CDR3 loop is CASSTSRQVGQPQHF. The CDR3 nucleotides read TGTGCCAGCAGTACTTCTCGACAGGTTGGTCAGCCCCAGCATTTT.